These 22 T cell receptor beta chains were all obtained from the same sample, sequenced in a study of Ad26.COV2.S vaccination and SARS-CoV-2 variants. Regarding treatment: some 19 received Ad26.COV2.S at low or high dose, single or two shots; about five received placebo; per-sample allocation not given. Specimen acquisition occurred on day 63 following the initial vaccine or placebo injection. Sequenced by immunoSEQ multiplex PCR; TCRdb stores in-frame clones only, minus some. Of roughly 500,000 clones listed, about 88% are singletons. The sample consisted of peripheral blood, taken in a trial of Ad26.COV2.S vaccine versus placebo. Receptor source: a person aged 18-65 years who received the Ad26.COV2.S COVID-19 vaccine or a placebo.

This chain links TRBV4-1 with TRBJ1-5; unclear D gene. This CDR3 is built from 15 residues. Germline CDR1 and CDR2: MGHRA and YSYEKL. V was clipped by 0 bases and J by 3 bases, with 9 bases between them. Here the CDR3 reads CASSQEGRYNQPQHF. The CDR3 DNA reads as TGCGCCAGCAGCCAAGAAGGGCGCTACAATCAGCCCCAGCATTTT.

The rearrangement links TRBV19 to TRBJ1-4; 8 nucleotides match TRBD1. V dropped 6 bases and J dropped 8; count of bases not matched to a gene: 8. The germline V gene has CDR1 LNHDA and CDR2 SQIVND (reference sequence). The CDR3 has 14 amino acids. CDR3 in DNA: TGTGCCAGTAGGACCAGACAGGGGTCGGAAAAACTGTTTTTT. The encoded protein is CASRTRQGSEKLFF.

The chain joins TRBV13 to TRBJ1-1, with TRBD1 as a possible D gene (5 bases). The CDR3 length is 15 residues. Germline V CDR1 and CDR2: PRHDT, FYEKMQ (reference sequence). V was shortened by 5 bases and J by 1 base, with 14 bases between the two germline ends. The CDR3 region has the DNA TGTGCCAGCAGCGCCTTTAACACAGGGAACACTGAAGCTTTCTTT. Encoded protein: CASSAFNTGNTEAFF.

The chain recombines TRBV20-1 with TRBJ1-6; 7 positions agree with TRBD1. The ends lost 3 bases at V and 14 bases at J; junction bases unmatched: 10. This CDR3 is 13 amino acids long. Germline lookup yields CDR1 DFQATT and CDR2 SNEGSKA (reference sequence). CDR3 coding DNA: TGCAGTGCTAGTAAAGGGGGCGGGGAAGCCCTCCACTTT. It is translated as CSASKGGGEALHF.

Comments on this clone: The sample carries other DNA sequences with the same CDR3. The chain carries TRBV7-9 and TRBJ2-3; D is unclear. From germline, CDR1 is SEHNR and CDR2 FQNEAQ (reference sequence). The CDR3 extends over 14 amino acids. The V gene lost 0 bases and the J gene lost 0 bases, with 4 bases spanning the gap. The CDR3 sequence is CASSLAGSTDTQYF. CDR3 nucleotides: TGTGCCAGCAGCTTAGCGGGAAGCACAGATACGCAGTATTTT.

This clone showed up just once. The V gene is TRBV24-1, the J gene TRBJ1-5, with D possibly being TRBD1 (5 bases). CDR3 size: 17 residues. CDR1 is KGHDR and CDR2 is SFDVKD in the germline V gene. The V end lost 0 bases, the J end lost 1 base, and 12 bases lay between the germline ends. CDR3 coding DNA: TGTGCCACCAGTGATTTGCAGCGGGAGGGGAGCAATCAGCCCCAGCATTTT. It encodes CATSDLQREGSNQPQHF.

The chain links TRBV19 to TRBJ2-5; 7 bases agree with TRBD1. CDR1 is LNHDA, CDR2 SQIVND, per germline (reference sequence). With V trimmed by 4 bases and J by 1 base, 9 bases remained unmatched. The CDR3 has 16 residues. This CDR3 reads CASSKLGQVGQETQYF. The DNA of the CDR3 is TGTGCCAGTAGTAAATTAGGACAGGTCGGCCAAGAGACCCAGTACTTC.

The gene calls are TRBV9 and TRBJ2-1; a possible D gene is TRBD2 (6 bases). CDR1 and CDR2 from the germline V gene are SGDLS and YYNGEE. CDR3 size: 16 residues. Trimming cost V 3 bases and J 2 bases, with 15 bases left between them. The CDR3 DNA reads TGTGCCAGCAGCGCACACCGGGGGTTCGCCTACAATGAGCAGTTCTTC. Translating it yields CASSAHRGFAYNEQFF.

This sequence joins TRBV18 and TRBJ2-3; 13 bases map to TRBD2. Germline-derived CDR1 and CDR2 are KGHSH and LQKENI. Germline trimming cut 1 base from V and 3 bases from J; bases unmatched to any gene: 4. The CDR3 is 17 residues long. CDR3 amino acids: CASSPLRLAGGTDTQYF. DNA for the CDR3: TGTGCCAGCTCACCACTCCGACTAGCGGGGGGAACAGATACGCAGTATTTT.

The table lists this clone with a count of one. The genes are TRBV7-8 and TRBJ2-7, with 11 bases matching TRBD2. The CDR3 has 15 residues. V was clipped by 5 bases and J by 2 bases; unmatched bases: 5. Germline assignment: CDR1 SGHVS and CDR2 FQNEAQ. CDR3 in DNA: TGTGCCAGCAGCGCTGGACTAGCGGGCACCTACGAGCAGTACGTC. This codes for CASSAGLAGTYEQYV.

For this clone: This same CDR3 is encoded by further DNA sequences in the sample. The chain uses TRBV29-1 and TRBJ2-3; D is uncertain. The germline V gene encodes CDR1 SQVTM and CDR2 ANQGSEA. Deletions cut 4 bases from V and 5 bases from J, with 4 bases between. The CDR3 extends over 10 amino acids. The CDR3 protein is CSVGQDTQYF. In DNA form, the CDR3 reads TGCAGCGTTGGGCAAGATACGCAGTATTTT.

V gene TRBV27 combines with J gene TRBJ2-3; D call uncertain. Germline CDR1 and CDR2: MNHEY and SMNVEV (reference sequence). The CDR3 loop spans 19 amino acids. The V end lost 1 base, the J end lost 6 bases, and 26 bases lay between the germline ends. As DNA, the CDR3 is TGTGCCAGCAGTTTATTACAGCACACCCCGGTTCTCGGCGAGGATACGCAGTATTTT. It specifies CASSLLQHTPVLGEDTQYF.

The V call is TRBV9, the J call TRBJ2-1; 7 bases align to TRBD2. The CDR3 loop spans 17 amino acids. The ends lost 0 bases at V and 3 bases at J; junction bases unmatched: 9. Looked up from germline, CDR1 is SGDLS and CDR2 is YYNGEE. The CDR3 DNA reads as TGTGCCAGCAGCGTAGCTCCGGCGGGAGCGCTCTACAATGAGCAGTTCTTC. Its protein is CASSVAPAGALYNEQFF.

This clone was seen a single time. This chain links TRBV6-5 with TRBJ2-3; D is ambiguous. V lost 0 bases to trimming and J lost 8 bases, with 9 bases between them. Germline values: CDR1 MNHEY, CDR2 SVGAGI. The CDR3 consists of 13 residues. The CDR3 sequence: CASSYSNFGTQYF. The CDR3 nucleotides are TGTGCCAGCAGTTACTCAAATTTTGGTACGCAGTATTTT.

This clone showed up just a few times. V is TRBV4-3 and J is TRBJ1-2; 7 bases line up with TRBD1. Germline lookup yields CDR1 LGHNA and CDR2 YSLEER. The CDR3 extends over 13 amino acids. Unmatched junction bases numbered 5, after V lost 3 bases and J lost 7 bases. The DNA of the CDR3 is TGCGCCAGCAGCCATGACAGGGATAGTGGCTACACCTTC. Its protein product is CASSHDRDSGYTF.

The J gene is TRBJ1-1, the V gene TRBV6-6; D is unclear. Between the trimmed V and J ends, which lost 0 bases and 1 base, there was a span of 9 bases. The CDR3 runs to 15 residues. Per the germline V gene, CDR1 is MNHNY and CDR2 is SVGAGI (reference sequence). CDR3 protein: CASSYSGSGNTEAFF. CDR3 nucleotide sequence: TGTGCCAGCAGTTACTCGGGTTCTGGGAACACTGAAGCTTTCTTT.

This clone was detected once. The chain uses TRBV7-9 and TRBJ2-7; either TRBD1 or TRBD2 may supply D (5 bases each). V lost 5 bases and J lost 5, with 19 bases in between. CDR3 length: 15 residues. The germline V gene encodes CDR1 SEHNR and CDR2 FQNEAQ (reference sequence). The DNA for the CDR3 is TGTGCCAGCAGCCCCGAAGGGCCTCAGGGAGACGAGCAGTACTTC. This encodes CASSPEGPQGDEQYF.

The chain joins TRBV6-5 to TRBJ2-1; D remains ambiguous. V lost 3 bases, J lost 8 bases, and 14 bases lay in between. Germline V gene lookup returns CDR1 MNHEY and CDR2 SVGAGI. CDR3 length: 14 amino acids. CDR3 in amino acids: CASSYRMRSHEQFF. The DNA for the CDR3 is TGTGCCAGCAGTTATCGTATGCGTAGCCATGAGCAGTTCTTC.

The rearrangement uses TRBV6-1 and TRBJ2-5; D not resolved. CDR1 is MNHNS, CDR2 SASEGT, per germline. Trimming stripped 0 bases from V and 3 bases from J, with 8 bases between. The CDR3 spans 14 residues. This chain's CDR3 is CASSEAYGEETQYF. Here the CDR3 DNA reads TGTGCCAGCAGTGAAGCGTATGGGGAAGAGACCCAGTACTTC.

The sample holds a few counts of this clone. The V call is TRBV5-1, the J call TRBJ1-2, with 7 positions matching TRBD1. After removal of 2 bases from V and 4 bases from J, the junction contained 11 bases not matched to a gene. From germline, CDR1 is SGHRS and CDR2 YFSETQ. The CDR3 runs to 16 residues. CDR3 nucleotide sequence: TGCGCCAGCAGCTTAAATGAAGGGGGCTCGAGCTATGGCTACACCTTC. Protein sequence: CASSLNEGGSSYGYTF.

Worth noting for this clone: The sample has other DNA sequences that encode this CDR3 too. The chain recombines TRBV20-1 with TRBJ1-1; D not certain. CDR3 length equals 11 residues. Deletions cut 6 bases from V and 1 base from J, with 6 bases between. CDR1 and CDR2 from the germline V gene are DFQATT and SNEGSKA (reference sequence). CDR3 nucleotides: TGCAGTGCCTCGGGGAACACTGAAGCTTTCTTT. This sequence encodes CSASGNTEAFF.

The genes are TRBV30 and TRBJ1-2, with TRBD1 matching over 8 bases. V was pared by 0 bases and J by 4 bases, with 7 bases of the junction left unmatched. CDR3 length equals 15 residues. The germline V gene has CDR1 GTSNPN and CDR2 SVGIG (reference sequence). The CDR3, as DNA: TGTGCCTGGAGTGTATTTGGCCAGGGGGCCTATGGCTACACCTTC. This translates into CAWSVFGQGAYGYTF.